The T cell receptor (beta chain) under discussion was sequenced for a study of breast tumors, draining lymph nodes, adjacent tissues. Study outcomes and limitations: Compared with lymph nodes, tumors were less diverse; compared with nontumor tissue, more.

Breast cancer patients provided tissue from their axillary draining lymph nodes. A word on this clonotype: The antigen is unknown.

TCRdb re-derived calls from the multiplex PCR reads in MiXCR, one entry per CDR3 protein. The repertoire has around 230,000 distinct CDR3 sequences, 30% to 35% of them found once; the top ten carry 3% to 4%. The CDR3 spans 16 residues. V gave up 2 bases and J gave up 4 bases, with 15 bases separating them. CDR1 is SEHNR, CDR2 FQNEAQ, per germline (reference sequence). The chain joins TRBV7-9 to TRBJ2-1, with D perhaps TRBD2 (6 bases). The TCR was taken from a female donor with breast cancer. Some clones in this sample may be carry-over from other donors' samples. Input material: axillary lymph node tissue. The CDR3 sequence: CASSLSRQAGYNEQFF. The DNA for the CDR3 is TGTGCCAGCAGCTTAAGTCGGCAGGCGGGGTACAATGAGCAGTTCTTC.